The clone carrying this T cell receptor (beta chain) was observed at least ten times. Its antigen is as yet unknown. The study excluded patients with uncontrolled infection, other autoimmune disease, pregnancy or lactation. Out of 8.5 to 10 ml of fresh peripheral blood came the PBMCs. This sample was taken from a study of T cells in Graves' hyperthyroidism and ophthalmopathy. Background on the study: Blood was drawn when the patient was first diagnosed and still untreated. Findings and caveats of the study: A model of 13 V-J features distinguished ophthalmopathy from stable hyperthyroidism.

There are 15 residues in the CDR3. The junction had 13 bases not matched to a gene; V was cut back by 7 bases and J by 5 bases. Germline V CDR1 and CDR2: SGHRS, YFSETQ. Amplified regions were TCR beta CDR3 sequences from RNA transcripts. The HTBI primer set served for first-round RT-PCR of the TCR CDR3. TCRdb itself ran the multiplex PCR reads through MiXCR, one entry per CDR3 protein. The repertoire holds 20,000 to 30,000 distinct CDR3 sequences, with 40% to 55% as singletons. Sequencing was carried out using blood. The sequence came from a young woman with Graves' hyperthyroidism. The chain has TRBV5-1 and TRBJ2-3; TRBD2 agrees at 7 bases. CDR3 nucleotides: TGCGCCAGCCAAGGCCTAGCGGCCCAGGGAGATACGCAGTATTTT. Translated: CASQGLAAQGDTQYF.